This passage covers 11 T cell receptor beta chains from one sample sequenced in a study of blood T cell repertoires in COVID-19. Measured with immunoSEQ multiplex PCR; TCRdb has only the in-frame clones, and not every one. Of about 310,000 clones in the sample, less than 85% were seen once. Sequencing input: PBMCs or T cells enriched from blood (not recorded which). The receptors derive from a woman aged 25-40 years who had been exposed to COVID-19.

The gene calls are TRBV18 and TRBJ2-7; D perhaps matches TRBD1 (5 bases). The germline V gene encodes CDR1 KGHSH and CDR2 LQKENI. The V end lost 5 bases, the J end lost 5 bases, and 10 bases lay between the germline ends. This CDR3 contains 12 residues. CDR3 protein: CASSVKTDEQYF. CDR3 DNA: TGTGCCAGCTCAGTAAAGACAGACGAGCAGTACTTC.

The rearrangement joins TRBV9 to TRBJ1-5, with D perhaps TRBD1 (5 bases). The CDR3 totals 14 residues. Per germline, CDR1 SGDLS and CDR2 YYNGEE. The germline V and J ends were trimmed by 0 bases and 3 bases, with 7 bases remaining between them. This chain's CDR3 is CASSVGGANQPQHF. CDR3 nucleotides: TGTGCCAGCAGCGTAGGGGGCGCCAATCAGCCCCAGCATTTT.

In nucleotides, the CDR3 is TGTGCCAGCACCTCGGGGGAGACCCAGTACTTC. Its translation is CASTSGETQYF. V is TRBV12-3 or TRBV12-4 and J is TRBJ2-5, with a weak D call TRBD2 (5 bases). V was cut by 7 bases and J by 5 bases, with 8 bases left in between. The CDR3 loop spans 11 amino acids.

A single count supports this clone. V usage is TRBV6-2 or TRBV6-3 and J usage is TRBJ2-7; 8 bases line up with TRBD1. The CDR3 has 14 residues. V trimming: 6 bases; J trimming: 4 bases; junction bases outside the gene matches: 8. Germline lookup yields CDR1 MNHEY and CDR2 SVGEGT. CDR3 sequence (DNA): TGTGCCAGCAGCCGCGGACAGGGAGCGTACGAGCAGTACTTC. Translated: CASSRGQGAYEQYF.

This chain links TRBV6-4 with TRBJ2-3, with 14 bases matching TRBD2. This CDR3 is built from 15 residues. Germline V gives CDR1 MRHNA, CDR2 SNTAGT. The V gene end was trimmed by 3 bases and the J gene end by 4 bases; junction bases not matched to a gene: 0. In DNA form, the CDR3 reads TGTGCCAGCAGTGAGGGACTAGCGGGGGCAGATACGCAGTATTTT. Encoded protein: CASSEGLAGADTQYF.

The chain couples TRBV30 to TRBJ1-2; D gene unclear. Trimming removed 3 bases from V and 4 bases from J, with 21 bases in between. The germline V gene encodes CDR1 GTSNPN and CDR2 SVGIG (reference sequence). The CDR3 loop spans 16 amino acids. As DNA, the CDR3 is TGTGCCTGGAGCGGGTCGGAATCGGGGTCTTCCTATGGCTACACCTTC. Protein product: CAWSGSESGSSYGYTF.

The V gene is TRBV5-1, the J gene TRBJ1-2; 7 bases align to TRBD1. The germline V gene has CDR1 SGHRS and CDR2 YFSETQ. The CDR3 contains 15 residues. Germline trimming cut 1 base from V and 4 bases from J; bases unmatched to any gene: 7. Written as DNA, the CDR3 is TGCGCCAGCAGCTTGAATGGGGACAGCATCTATGGCTACACCTTC. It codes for CASSLNGDSIYGYTF.

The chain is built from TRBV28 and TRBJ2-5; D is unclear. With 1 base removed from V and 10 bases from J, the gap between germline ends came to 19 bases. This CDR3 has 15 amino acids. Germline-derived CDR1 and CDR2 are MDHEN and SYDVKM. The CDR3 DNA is TGTGCCAGCAGTTTATTAGGTTACTCCAGCGTTATCCAGTACTTC. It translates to CASSLLGYSSVIQYF.

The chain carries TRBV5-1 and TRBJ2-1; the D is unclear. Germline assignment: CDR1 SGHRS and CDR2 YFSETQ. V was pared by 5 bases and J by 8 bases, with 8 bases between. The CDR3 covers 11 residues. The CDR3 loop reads CASRRFDEQFF. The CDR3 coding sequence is TGCGCCAGCAGGAGATTCGATGAGCAGTTCTTC.

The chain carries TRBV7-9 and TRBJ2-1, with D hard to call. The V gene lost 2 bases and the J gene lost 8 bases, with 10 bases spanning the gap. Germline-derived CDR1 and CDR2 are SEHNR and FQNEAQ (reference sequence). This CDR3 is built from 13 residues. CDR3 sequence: CASSLLVVHEQFF. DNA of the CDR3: TGTGCCAGCAGCTTATTAGTGGTACATGAGCAGTTCTTC.

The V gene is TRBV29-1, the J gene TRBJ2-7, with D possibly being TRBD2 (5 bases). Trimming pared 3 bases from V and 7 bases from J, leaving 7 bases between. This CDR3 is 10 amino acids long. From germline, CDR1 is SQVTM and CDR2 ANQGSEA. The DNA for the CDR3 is TGCAGCGTTGAGAGGGAAGAGCAGTACTTC. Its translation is CSVEREEQYF.